These 21 T cell receptor beta chains share one sample of origin, sequenced in a study of T cell repertoires in cytomegalovirus infection. TCRdb recomputed calls from the reads with MiXCR, one row per CDR3 protein. Among 900,000 to 950,000 distinct CDR3 sequences listed, roughly 30% were seen once. These receptors have no known antigen. Sequences were derived from cultured CD8+ T cells from PBMCs, sampled from culture after CMV antigen stimulation. Every receptor here comes from a human donor in good health (CMV status not recorded). Some clones in this sample may be carry-over from other donors' samples.

The rearrangement joins TRBV10-3 to TRBJ2-1; 7 bases map to TRBD2. There are 15 residues in the CDR3. V shed 3 bases and J 5 bases; nucleotides not matched to a gene: 7. Germline V gene data show CDR1 as ENHRY and CDR2 as SYGVKD. CDR3 DNA sequence: TGTGCCATCAGTGACGATCCAGCGGGGAACAATGAGCAGTTCTTC. It codes for CAISDDPAGNNEQFF.

This chain links TRBV7-9 with TRBJ1-2; D might be TRBD1 (5 bases). The CDR3 contains 14 residues. Trimming removed 1 base at V and 6 bases at J, with 12 bases between. CDR1 and CDR2 (germline): SEHNR, FQNEAQ (reference sequence). Here the CDR3 DNA reads TGTGCCAGCAGCTTAGTTGCCAGGGTAAATGGCTACACCTTC. It codes for CASSLVARVNGYTF.

This chain joins TRBV10-3 and TRBJ2-2; 8 nucleotides agree with TRBD2. This CDR3 has 14 amino acids. With 10 bases clipped from V and 1 base from J, the junction kept 5 bases outside the gene matches. Germline assignment: CDR1 ENHRY and CDR2 SYGVKD. The CDR3 DNA follows: TGTGCCACACTAGCGGAGTTGAACACCGGGGAGCTGTTTTTT. The encoded protein is CATLAELNTGELFF.

The chain links TRBV20-1 to TRBJ2-5; D may be TRBD1 or TRBD2 (7 bases each). Trimming removed 2 bases from V and 5 bases from J, with 12 bases in between. The CDR3 has 13 residues. CDR1 and CDR2 (germline): DFQATT, SNEGSKA (reference sequence). The CDR3 region is CSARQGGTETQYF. CDR3 in DNA: TGCAGTGCTAGACAGGGGGGGACGGAGACCCAGTACTTC.

This clonotype was observed a few times. This chain joins TRBV28 and TRBJ1-1, with a tentative D call TRBD1 (5 bases). The CDR3 has 15 amino acids. Trimming removed 8 bases at V and 3 bases at J, with 19 bases between. Germline values: CDR1 MDHEN, CDR2 SYDVKM. CDR3 sequence reads: CASDPTQGADTEAFF. CDR3 sequence (DNA): TGTGCCAGCGACCCAACCCAGGGAGCAGACACTGAAGCTTTCTTT.

This clonotype was observed at least ten times. The V gene is TRBV27, the J gene TRBJ1-2, with 12 positions matching TRBD1. The germline V gene has CDR1 MNHEY and CDR2 SMNVEV (reference sequence). V shed 6 bases, J shed 4 bases, and the junction held 15 bases outside the gene matches. CDR3 length: 18 residues. CDR3 sequence reads: CASSFDGTGGGSSYGYTF. The CDR3 coding sequence is TGTGCCAGCAGCTTCGATGGGACAGGGGGCGGAAGTTCCTATGGCTACACCTTC.

This clonotype was observed at least ten times. The chain uses TRBV7-9 and TRBJ1-1; perhaps TRBD1 as D (5 bases). This CDR3 comprises 14 residues. CDR1 and CDR2 from the germline V gene are SEHNR and FQNEAQ (reference sequence). V lost 5 bases and J 4 bases, leaving 14 bases between the germline ends. The CDR3 DNA reads TGTGCCAGCAGCAACACGGGGGGAGGCACTGAAGCTTTCTTT. It yields the protein CASSNTGGGTEAFF.

The sample holds a few counts of this clonotype. J is TRBJ1-1 and V is TRBV27; 8 bases align to TRBD1. The CDR3 is 12 residues long. The V gene's germline CDR1 is MNHEY and CDR2 SMNVEV (reference sequence). V lost 5 bases to trimming and J lost 7 bases; unmatched junction nucleotides: 3. The DNA of the CDR3 is TGTGCCAGCAGTAGGACAGGGTTTGAAGCTTTCTTT. Protein sequence: CASSRTGFEAFF.

The table lists this clonotype with a few counts. The chain couples TRBV6-2 or TRBV6-3 to TRBJ1-1; tentative D call: TRBD1 (6 bases). The CDR3 loop spans 13 amino acids. Germline V lookup: CDR1 MNHEY, CDR2 SVGEGT. Deletions cut 3 bases from V and 4 bases from J, with 9 bases between. CDR3: CASSYIRGTEAFF. In DNA, the CDR3 is TGTGCCAGCAGTTATATCAGGGGCACTGAAGCTTTCTTT.

This clonotype was seen a handful of times. The chain links TRBV6-1 to TRBJ2-5; tentatively, D is TRBD1 or TRBD2 (6 bases each). The CDR3 consists of 17 residues. Germline-derived CDR1 and CDR2 are MNHNS and SASEGT. The V and J ends lost 6 bases and 5 bases respectively, with 25 bases between them. DNA for the CDR3: TGTGCCAGCAGAATAAGAAGGGGGGCCCCCGGCGGGGAGACCCAGTACTTC. Translation: CASRIRRGAPGGETQYF.

This clonotype was recorded a few times. The chain couples TRBV4-1 to TRBJ2-5; 7 nucleotides align to TRBD2. Germline lookup yields CDR1 MGHRA and CDR2 YSYEKL. V lost 0 bases to trimming and J lost 5 bases; unmatched junction nucleotides: 6. This CDR3 contains 15 residues. The CDR3 reads CASSQDRGVRETQYF. The CDR3 DNA reads as TGCGCCAGCAGCCAAGATCGGGGGGTCCGGGAGACCCAGTACTTC.

This chain joins TRBV6-6 and TRBJ2-1; unclear D gene. Trimming shortened V by 0 bases and J by 1 base, and 10 bases separated the two germline ends. The germline CDR1 and CDR2 sequences are MNHNY and SVGAGI (reference sequence). The CDR3 runs 16 residues. The CDR3 DNA sequence: TGTGCCAGCAGTTACTCTAGCCTTCTTTCCTACAATGAGCAGTTCTTC. It specifies CASSYSSLLSYNEQFF.

Remarks on this clonotype: A much bigger clone sits one base away, suggesting this may be a read error. The J gene is TRBJ1-2, the V gene TRBV27; 7 nucleotides agree with TRBD1. From germline, CDR1 is MNHEY and CDR2 SMNVEV (reference sequence). The ends lost 5 bases at V and 5 bases at J; junction bases unmatched: 14. CDR3 size: 16 residues. The CDR3 region is CASSLIHAGTAYGYTF. In DNA form, the CDR3 reads TGTGCCAGCAGTCTAATTCATGCCGGGACAGCTTATGGCTACACCTTC.

This clonotype was seen only once. The junction departs from the called germline gene at one end, perhaps through a read error. The chain carries TRBV27 and TRBJ2-7, with D tentatively TRBD1 (5 bases). Germline CDR1 reads MNHEY; CDR2 reads SMNVEV (reference sequence). The CDR3 runs to 13 residues. The CDR3 here is CANSPGSYYEQYF. CDR3 coding DNA: TGTGCCAACAGTCCAGGGTCTTACTACGAGCAGTACTTC.

This clonotype has more than one count but fewer than ten. The J gene is TRBJ2-3, the V gene TRBV6-5, with a weak D call TRBD1 (6 bases). Germline assignment: CDR1 MNHEY and CDR2 SVGAGI. CDR3 length equals 15 residues. Between the trimmed V and J ends, which lost 2 bases and 0 bases, there was a span of 9 bases. DNA of the CDR3: TGTGCCAGCAGTTACGAGGACAGTAGCACAGATACGCAGTATTTT. Amino acid sequence: CASSYEDSSTDTQYF.

This clonotype was observed at least ten times. This chain uses TRBV27 with TRBJ1-5; maybe TRBD1 (5 bases). CDR3 length: 15 amino acids. Between the trimmed V and J ends, which lost 2 bases and 2 bases, there was a span of 10 bases. Per the germline V gene, CDR1 is MNHEY and CDR2 is SMNVEV (reference sequence). The CDR3 sequence is CASSLTPTGNQPQHF. The CDR3 nucleotides read TGTGCCAGCAGTTTAACGCCGACAGGCAATCAGCCCCAGCATTTT.

This chain joins TRBV6-5 and TRBJ1-5, with unresolved D. Germline lookup yields CDR1 MNHEY and CDR2 SVGAGI. The CDR3 runs to 14 residues. Trimming left V 0 bases short and J 9 bases short, with 12 bases between. The CDR3 loop reads CASSYSIGRRPQHF. CDR3 bases: TGTGCCAGCAGTTACTCGATTGGACGGCGGCCCCAGCATTTT.

The chain carries TRBV7-9 and TRBJ2-1; D remains ambiguous. There are 14 residues in the CDR3. V lost 5 bases to trimming and J lost 8 bases, with 16 bases between them. The germline V gene has CDR1 SEHNR and CDR2 FQNEAQ (reference sequence). CDR3 protein: CASSQDPRWDEQFF. The CDR3 DNA is TGTGCCAGCAGCCAGGACCCTCGGTGGGATGAGCAGTTCTTC. The entire variable domain, with the rest obtained from reference TRBV7-9 and TRBJ2-1, is as follows: DTGVSQNPRHKITKRGQNVTFRCDPISEHNRLYWYRQTLGQGPEFLTYFQNEAQLEKSRLLSDRFSAERPKGSFSTLEIQRTEQGDSAMYLCASSQDPRWDEQFFGPGTRLTVL.

The genes are TRBV24-1 and TRBJ2-2; D uncertain. The CDR3 length is 14 residues. Trimming cost V 5 bases and J 0 bases, with 6 bases left between them. The germline V gene encodes CDR1 KGHDR and CDR2 SFDVKD. CDR3 DNA: TGTGCCACCAGTGCGACAACGAACACCGGGGAGCTGTTTTTT. Amino acids: CATSATTNTGELFF.

This clonotype was found a few times. The chain employs TRBV6-5 and TRBJ2-1; 10 bases match TRBD2. After removal of 2 bases from V and 5 bases from J, the junction contained 3 bases not matched to a gene. CDR1 MNHEY and CDR2 SVGAGI come from the germline V gene. The CDR3 covers 15 residues. CDR3 nucleotides: TGTGCCAGCAGTTACATGGGACTAGCGAACAATGAGCAGTTCTTC. Amino acid sequence: CASSYMGLANNEQFF.

CDR3 amino acids: CASSQVNSRIAYEQYF. The CDR3, as DNA: TGTGCCAGCAGCCAAGTTAACTCCAGGATTGCCTACGAGCAGTACTTC. V usage is TRBV14 and J usage is TRBJ2-7; D unresolved. Trimming removed 1 base at V and 2 bases at J, with 15 bases between. The CDR3 extends over 16 amino acids. Germline V gives CDR1 SGHDN, CDR2 FVKESK.